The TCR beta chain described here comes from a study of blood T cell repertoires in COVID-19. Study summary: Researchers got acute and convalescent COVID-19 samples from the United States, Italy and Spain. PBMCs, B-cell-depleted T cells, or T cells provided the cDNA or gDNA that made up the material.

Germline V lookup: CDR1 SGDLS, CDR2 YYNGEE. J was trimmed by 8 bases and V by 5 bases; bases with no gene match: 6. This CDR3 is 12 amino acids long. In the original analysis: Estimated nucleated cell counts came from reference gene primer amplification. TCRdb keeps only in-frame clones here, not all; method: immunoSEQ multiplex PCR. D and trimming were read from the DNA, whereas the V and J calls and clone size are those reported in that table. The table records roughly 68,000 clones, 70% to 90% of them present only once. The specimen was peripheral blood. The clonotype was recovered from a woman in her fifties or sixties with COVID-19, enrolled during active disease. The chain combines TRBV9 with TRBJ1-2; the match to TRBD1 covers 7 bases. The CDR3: CASRPNRGGYTF. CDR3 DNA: TGTGCCAGCAGACCGAACAGGGGCGGCTACACCTTC.